The 15 T cell receptor beta chains presented below share a single source sample, sequenced in a study of shared clonotypes between healthy human individuals. Sequencing used immunoSEQ multiplex PCR; TCRdb keeps in-frame clones, though not all of them. The sample holds approximately 2,300,000 clones, roughly 90% seen once. Sequencing input: naive CD4+ T cells from PBMCs. The subset is: CD45RA+ positively selected. Every receptor here comes from a man younger than 30 in good health. Some clones in this sample may be carry-over from other donors' samples.

The rearrangement uses TRBV5-1 and TRBJ1-2, with 7 bases lining up with TRBD1. Germline V gene lookup returns CDR1 SGHRS and CDR2 YFSETQ. The V gene end was trimmed by 5 bases and the J gene end by 6 bases; junction bases not matched to a gene: 10. The CDR3 sequence is 14 residues long. CDR3 in DNA: TGCGCCAGCAGACTTGCGCTCACAGGGGATGGCTACACCTTC. It translates to CASRLALTGDGYTF.

V and J are TRBV19 and TRBJ2-1, with D possibly called TRBD1 or TRBD2 (5 bases each). V lost 6 bases and J lost 7, with 13 bases in between. The CDR3 has 13 residues. The germline V gene has CDR1 LNHDA and CDR2 SQIVND (reference sequence). The CDR3 is CASRGDPSNEQFF. The DNA of the CDR3 is TGTGCCAGTAGGGGGGACCCATCTAATGAGCAGTTCTTC.

In its sample, this clone was seen once. In DNA form, the CDR3 reads TGTGCCAGCAGTGGGCGGCAGGGGACGAAGACCCAGTACTTC. This sequence encodes CASSGRQGTKTQYF. The chain employs TRBV6-1 and TRBJ2-5; TRBD1 is a possible D gene (6 bases). Germline lookup yields CDR1 MNHNS and CDR2 SASEGT. This CDR3 comprises 14 residues. Trimming took 4 bases from V and 6 from J, leaving 15 bases between them.

The V call is TRBV18, the J call TRBJ2-7; D unresolved. V lost 6 bases and J lost 7, with 19 bases in between. The germline gives CDR1 KGHSH, CDR2 LQKENI. The CDR3 contains 14 residues. The CDR3 coding sequence is TGTGCCAGCTCGCAAGGGCCCCAAGGTCGGGAGCAGTACTTC. Its translation: CASSQGPQGREQYF.

The gene calls are TRBV7-8 and TRBJ1-2; maybe TRBD1 (5 bases). CDR3 size: 16 residues. The germline CDR1 and CDR2 sequences are SGHVS and FQNEAQ. V was cut by 5 bases and J by 0 bases, with 16 bases left in between. CDR3 DNA sequence: TGTGCCAGCAGCCTGGGGCTCGGAACCTCTAACTATGGCTACACCTTC. Translation gives CASSLGLGTSNYGYTF.

This clone was observed a handful of times. V and J are TRBV18 and TRBJ1-1; the D is unclear. Germline CDR1 is KGHSH and CDR2 is LQKENI. Trimming removed 5 bases from V and 3 bases from J, with 13 bases in between. The CDR3 is 14 residues long. The CDR3 nucleotides are TGTGCCAGCTCAGAGTTCCGGGGTGACACTGAAGCTTTCTTT. Residues: CASSEFRGDTEAFF. Full variable domain (remainder filled in from reference TRBV18 and TRBJ1-1): NAGVMQNPRHLVRRRGQEARLRCSPMKGHSHVYWYRQLPEEGLKFMVYLQKENIIDESGMPKERFSAEFPKEGPSILRIQQVVRGDSAAYFCASSEFRGDTEAFFGQGTRLTVV.

The genes are TRBV25-1 and TRBJ1-4; 9 positions match TRBD1. V gave up 1 base and J gave up 7 bases; unmatched junction bases: 7. Germline V gives CDR1 MGHDK, CDR2 SYGVNS. CDR3 length: 16 amino acids. The CDR3 loop is CASSESQGQGVEKLFF. In DNA form, the CDR3 reads TGTGCCAGCAGTGAATCCCAGGGACAGGGTGTTGAAAAACTGTTTTTT.

The rearrangement links TRBV29-1 to TRBJ2-3; D remains unclear. This CDR3 has 13 residues. Trimming removed 4 bases from V and 3 bases from J, with 11 bases in between. CDR1 is SQVTM and CDR2 is ANQGSEA in the germline V gene. CDR3 DNA: TGCAGCGTTGCACAGCCATTGACAGATACGCAGTATTTT. This gives the protein CSVAQPLTDTQYF.

This chain connects TRBV28 to TRBJ2-7; D call uncertain. Trimming left V 7 bases short and J 3 bases short, with 13 bases between. Germline-derived CDR1 and CDR2 are MDHEN and SYDVKM. The CDR3 consists of 13 residues. This CDR3 is CASKSGSLYEQYF. The CDR3 DNA reads TGTGCCAGCAAAAGTGGCAGTCTCTACGAGCAGTACTTC.

The chain joins TRBV19 to TRBJ1-2; D unclear. CDR1 is LNHDA, CDR2 SQIVND, per germline (reference sequence). V lost 7 bases to trimming and J lost 2 bases, with 17 bases between them. CDR3 length: 15 residues. The CDR3 DNA reads as TGTGCCAGTAAGCATGCAGGCCTCCTCAACTATGGCTACACCTTC. Residues: CASKHAGLLNYGYTF.

The chain is built from TRBV5-1 and TRBJ2-5, with 7 bases matching TRBD1. The length of the CDR3 is 15 residues. Germline assignment: CDR1 SGHRS and CDR2 YFSETQ. V lost 2 bases and J lost 4; bases outside the gene matches: 8. As DNA, the CDR3 is TGCGCCAGCAGCTTAGAAGGGGGCAAGGGAGAGACCCAGTACTTC. Its protein is CASSLEGGKGETQYF. Filled out from reference TRBV5-1 and TRBJ2-5, the complete variable domain reads KAGVTQTPRYLIKTRGQQVTLSCSPISGHRSVSWYQQTPGQGLQFLFEYFSETQRNKGNFPGRFSGRQFSNSRSEMNVSTLELGDSALYLCASSLEGGKGETQYFGPGTRLLVL.

V gene TRBV9 combines with J gene TRBJ2-2; 10 bases agree with TRBD2. CDR3 length: 17 residues. V trimming: 3 bases; J trimming: 5 bases; junction bases outside the gene matches: 10. Germline loops: CDR1 SGDLS, CDR2 YYNGEE. CDR3 sequence reads: CASSAPGLARGTGELFF. CDR3 DNA: TGTGCCAGCAGCGCGCCGGGACTAGCGCGAGGGACCGGGGAGCTGTTTTTT. The full variable domain, its missing parts supplied by reference TRBV9 and TRBJ2-2, is DSGVTQTPKHLITATGQRVTLRCSPRSGDLSVYWYQQSLDQGLQFLIQYYNGEERAKGNILERFSAQQFPDLHSELNLSSLELGDSALYFCASSAPGLARGTGELFFGEGSRLTVL.

V usage is TRBV10-2 and J usage is TRBJ1-2, with D maybe TRBD1 (5 bases). The CDR3 sequence is 13 residues long. Trimming removed 4 bases from V and 5 bases from J, with 11 bases in between. Germline CDR1 is WSHSY and CDR2 is SAAADI. The CDR3 sequence: CASSAESGYGYTF. The DNA for the CDR3 is TGCGCCAGCAGTGCGGAGTCAGGGTATGGCTACACCTTC.

V gene TRBV9 combines with J gene TRBJ2-5; D remains unclear. The V gene lost 4 bases and the J gene lost 4 bases, with 11 bases spanning the gap. This CDR3 region has 13 residues. Germline V CDR1 and CDR2: SGDLS, YYNGEE. In nucleotides, the CDR3 is TGTGCCAGCAGCCCCGCTAGGGCAGAGACCCAGTACTTC. Amino acids: CASSPARAETQYF.

The chain carries TRBV6-5 and TRBJ2-7, with D maybe TRBD2 (6 bases). This CDR3 comprises 16 residues. Germline loops: CDR1 MNHEY, CDR2 SVGAGI. V lost 0 bases, J lost 6 bases, and 18 bases lay in between. DNA of the CDR3: TGTGCCAGCAGTTACTCGAAACAGACTAGGGCGGGCGAGCAGTACTTC. Protein: CASSYSKQTRAGEQYF.